This TCR beta chain was recovered during a study of T cells in localized non-small cell lung cancer. Study observations and caveats: Increased T cell density in blood showed an association with longer overall survival.

Assay used: immunoSEQ multiplex PCR; TCRdb lists only in-frame clones, some missing. The repertoire includes about 57,000 clones, about 89% of them detected once, and 15% to 20% sits in the top ten. For this clone: Its antigen is still unknown.

CDR1 is LNHDA, CDR2 SQIVND, per germline (reference sequence). CDR3 length equals 15 residues. V lost 1 base to trimming and J lost 6 bases, with 15 bases between them. The sequence was obtained from a man between 40 and 69 years old with stage I lung adenocarcinoma. Source: peripheral blood, taken before any cancer treatment. V gene TRBV19 combines with J gene TRBJ2-5; possibly TRBD1 or TRBD2 for D (6 bases each). CDR3 residues: CASSIVGAGGKTQYF. The CDR3 DNA reads TGTGCCAGTAGTATAGTGGGGGCAGGAGGGAAGACCCAGTACTTC.